The present TCR beta chain was sequenced within a study of blood T cell dynamics during melanoma immunotherapy. Noted time point: week 3, after first cycle of checkpoint inhibitor. Clones were sequenced by immunoSEQ multiplex PCR, and TCRdb holds only the in-frame ones, with some missing. The table includes more than 14,000 clones, 70% to 90% detected once. The source is a human donor with melanoma. Here the sequenced sample was blood, taken from a patient treated with checkpoint blockade.

In DNA form, the CDR3 reads TGTGCCAGCAGTTTGGGACAGGGGACTGGAAACACCATATATTTT. It codes for CASSLGQGTGNTIYF. The chain couples TRBV6-6 to TRBJ1-3, with TRBD1 identical over 10 bases. V lost 4 bases to trimming and J lost 2 bases; unmatched junction nucleotides: 2. Per germline, CDR1 MNHNY and CDR2 SVGAGI (reference sequence). The length of the CDR3 is 15 residues.